Below, 23 T cell receptor beta chains from the same sample are listed, as sequenced in a study of identical twins. TCRdb ran MiXCR on the 5' RACE reads and lists one entry per CDR3 protein. In the table there are approximately 680,000 distinct CDR3 sequences, about 7% of which are singletons. These same records also appear under a second study, on yellow fever vaccine responses in identical twins.

The material sequenced was PBMCs. Receptors were obtained from a woman between 18 and 30 years old in good health.

This clonotype showed up just a few times. This chain links TRBV20-1 with TRBJ2-3; D is unclear. V gave up 0 bases and J gave up 4 bases, with 14 bases separating them. This CDR3 spans 15 amino acids. The germline gives CDR1 DFQATT, CDR2 SNEGSKA (reference sequence). CDR3 DNA sequence: TGCAGTGCTAGAGACCTAAAGTTAGTCGCAGATACGCAGTATTTT. Translated, it gives CSARDLKLVADTQYF.

The CDR3 region is CASSLQVGGSYNEQFF. In nucleotides, the CDR3 is TGTGCCAGCAGCTTACAGGTGGGGGGGTCCTACAATGAGCAGTTCTTC. This chain connects TRBV7-2 to TRBJ2-1, with TRBD2 identical over 7 bases. This CDR3 is built from 16 residues. V shed 2 bases and J 1 base; nucleotides not matched to a gene: 5. The V gene's germline CDR1 is SGHTA and CDR2 FQGNSA.

This clonotype was picked up a small number of times. This chain connects TRBV20-1 to TRBJ2-1; 11 nucleotides line up with TRBD2. V gave up 3 bases and J gave up 5 bases; unmatched junction bases: 3. This CDR3 is 14 amino acids long. Germline V gene sequence: CDR1 DFQATT, CDR2 SNEGSKA (reference sequence). The CDR3: CSASLTSGNNEQFF. In DNA, the CDR3 is TGCAGTGCTAGTTTGACTAGCGGGAACAATGAGCAGTTCTTC.

This rearrangement joins TRBV28 to TRBJ2-3; 11 bases map to TRBD2. Losses at the gene ends were 4 bases for V and 1 base for J; bases not matched to a gene: 10. Germline values: CDR1 MDHEN, CDR2 SYDVKM. The length of the CDR3 is 18 residues. CDR3 in amino acids: CASSWGLAVMEGTDTQYF. The CDR3 DNA follows: TGTGCCAGCAGTTGGGGACTAGCGGTGATGGAGGGCACAGATACGCAGTATTTT. Combining the CDR3 with reference TRBV28 and TRBJ2-3 gives the whole variable domain DVKVTQSSRYLVKRTGEKVFLECVQDMDHENMFWYRQDPGLGLRLIYFSYDVKMKEKGDIPEGYSVSREKKERFSLILESASTNQTSMYLCASSWGLAVMEGTDTQYFGPGTRLTVL.

This clonotype came up a few times. This chain uses TRBV29-1 with TRBJ2-1; D might be TRBD1 (6 bases). Trimming took 8 bases from V and 7 from J, leaving 24 bases between them. The CDR3 has 15 residues. CDR1 and CDR2 from the germline V gene are SQVTM and ANQGSEA. The CDR3 loop reads CSIGETGGYRNEQFF. The DNA of the CDR3 is TGCAGCATCGGGGAGACAGGTGGTTATAGGAATGAGCAGTTCTTC.

At least ten counts were recorded for this clonotype. The chain couples TRBV5-1 to TRBJ1-2; the D gene is possibly TRBD1 (6 bases). Germline V lookup: CDR1 SGHRS, CDR2 YFSETQ. Deletions cut 1 base from V and 8 bases from J, with 18 bases between. CDR3 length equals 15 residues. The CDR3 spells CASSLLGAEGWGYTF. The CDR3 DNA follows: TGCGCCAGCAGCTTGCTGGGGGCGGAAGGATGGGGCTACACCTTC. Full variable domain (missing parts from reference TRBV5-1 and TRBJ1-2): KAGVTQTPRYLIKTRGQQVTLSCSPISGHRSVSWYQQTPGQGLQFLFEYFSETQRNKGNFPGRFSGRQFSNSRSEMNVSTLELGDSALYLCASSLLGAEGWGYTFGSGTRLTVV.

This clonotype was recorded at least ten times. The chain couples TRBV27 to TRBJ2-7; tentative D call: TRBD2 (6 bases). CDR1 MNHEY and CDR2 SMNVEV come from the germline V gene (reference sequence). The V end was cut by 2 bases, the J end by 7 bases, with 15 bases between. This CDR3 has 14 residues. The CDR3: CASSLNLRSGEQYV. CDR3 DNA sequence: TGTGCCAGCAGTTTAAACTTGCGAAGCGGGGAGCAGTACGTC.

The table lists this clonotype with many counts. The chain couples TRBV20-1 to TRBJ2-1; 7 bases line up with TRBD1. Germline CDR1 reads DFQATT; CDR2 reads SNEGSKA (reference sequence). The V and J ends lost 6 bases and 1 base, in that order; junction bases with no gene match: 6. The CDR3 has 14 amino acids. The CDR3 protein is CSAKRGLSYNEQFF. The CDR3 coding sequence is TGCAGTGCCAAGAGGGGGCTATCCTACAATGAGCAGTTCTTC.

DNA for the CDR3: TGCGCCAGCAGCTTGGCCCCTCAATCCGGCTACACCTTC. It encodes CASSLAPQSGYTF. The chain links TRBV5-1 to TRBJ1-2; D gene ambiguous. This CDR3 spans 13 amino acids. The V end lost 0 bases, the J end lost 8 bases, and 11 bases lay between the germline ends. Germline-derived CDR1 and CDR2 are SGHRS and YFSETQ. Full variable domain (rest looked up from reference TRBV5-1 and TRBJ1-2): KAGVTQTPRYLIKTRGQQVTLSCSPISGHRSVSWYQQTPGQGLQFLFEYFSETQRNKGNFPGRFSGRQFSNSRSEMNVSTLELGDSALYLCASSLAPQSGYTFGSGTRLTVV.

This clonotype was recorded at least ten times. The gene calls are TRBV12-3 or TRBV12-4 and TRBJ1-6; D possibly corresponds to TRBD1 (6 bases). The CDR3 runs to 15 residues. V was cut by 7 bases and J by 5 bases, with 15 bases left in between. CDR3 sequence (DNA): TGTGCCAGCACCACTATGACAGGAAATAATTCACCCCTCCACTTT. Its translation is CASTTMTGNNSPLHF.

The CDR3 sequence is CASSLDYGGNTEAFF. CDR3 DNA: TGTGCCAGCAGCTTAGATTACGGGGGGAACACTGAAGCTTTCTTT. V and J are TRBV11-2 and TRBJ1-1; perhaps TRBD1 as D (5 bases). This CDR3 contains 15 residues. Germline V gives CDR1 SGHAT, CDR2 FQNNGV. V was pared by 0 bases and J by 1 base, with 9 bases between.

This clonotype has only a few counts. The chain links TRBV29-1 to TRBJ1-1; 9 nucleotides line up with TRBD1. The CDR3 covers 13 residues. After removal of 7 bases from V and 1 base from J, the junction contained 4 bases not matched to a gene. Germline V lookup: CDR1 SQVTM, CDR2 ANQGSEA. In nucleotides, the CDR3 is TGCAGCGCAAACAGGGGGCGGAACACTGAAGCTTTCTTT. Its translation: CSANRGRNTEAFF.

This chain uses TRBV6-1 with TRBJ1-6; the D gene is possibly TRBD1 (6 bases). Looked up from germline, CDR1 is MNHNS and CDR2 is SASEGT. CDR3 length equals 16 residues. The V end lost 5 bases, the J end lost 5 bases, and 16 bases lay between the germline ends. The CDR3 DNA sequence: TGTGCCAGCAGTCGTGGGACAACGAAAGATAATTCACCCCTCCACTTT. Encoded protein: CASSRGTTKDNSPLHF.

This clonotype has a handful of counts. The J gene is TRBJ2-5, the V gene TRBV29-1, with 13 bases fitting TRBD2. Germline V gives CDR1 SQVTM, CDR2 ANQGSEA. The CDR3 totals 16 residues. Unmatched junction bases numbered 10, after V lost 4 bases and J lost 5 bases. CDR3 sequence reads: CSVARIGTSGAETQYF. DNA for the CDR3: TGCAGCGTTGCCCGTATTGGGACTAGCGGGGCGGAGACCCAGTACTTC.

This clonotype showed up many times. This chain joins TRBV12-3 or TRBV12-4 and TRBJ2-1; 10 bases are a match to TRBD2. The CDR3 loop spans 15 amino acids. V dropped 7 bases and J dropped 7; count of bases not matched to a gene: 10. CDR3 DNA sequence: TGTGCCAGCACCCCTGGAGCGGGAGGGCCGAATGAGCAGTTCTTC. This translates into CASTPGAGGPNEQFF.

The table lists this clonotype with a few counts. This chain connects TRBV20-1 to TRBJ2-5, with 7 bases fitting TRBD1. CDR1 is DFQATT, CDR2 SNEGSKA, per germline (reference sequence). V was clipped by 1 base and J by 1 base; unmatched bases: 12. The CDR3 sequence is 17 residues long. The CDR3 sequence: CSARVPGQGVFQETQYF. The CDR3 nucleotides are TGCAGTGCTAGAGTACCCGGGCAGGGGGTATTCCAAGAGACCCAGTACTTC.

CDR3 in amino acids: CASSLPGTAPSEQYF. Written as DNA, the CDR3 is TGTGCCAGCAGCTTACCCGGGACAGCACCCTCGGAGCAGTACTTC. The rearrangement uses TRBV11-1 and TRBJ2-7; 7 positions agree with TRBD1. This CDR3 comprises 15 residues. The germline V gene encodes CDR1 SGHAT and CDR2 FQDESV (reference sequence). The junction had 11 bases not matched to a gene; V was cut back by 2 bases and J by 7 bases.

This clonotype came up many times. This rearrangement joins TRBV27 to TRBJ2-7; TRBD2 matches at 11 bases. Germline CDR1 and CDR2: MNHEY and SMNVEV (reference sequence). J gave up 3 bases and V 2 bases, and 12 bases lay outside the gene matches. The CDR3 has 18 amino acids. In DNA form, the CDR3 reads TGTGCCAGCAGTTTACTAGCGGGAGGTGGGACAACACACTACGAGCAGTACTTC. This codes for CASSLLAGGGTTHYEQYF.

This chain joins TRBV14 and TRBJ2-2; no clear D. Trimming stripped 0 bases from V and 4 bases from J, with 15 bases between. Per the germline V gene, CDR1 is SGHDN and CDR2 is FVKESK. The CDR3 consists of 17 residues. The CDR3 loop reads CASSQESPSTPTGELFF. The CDR3 DNA is TGTGCCAGCAGCCAAGAGTCGCCCTCTACCCCCACCGGGGAGCTGTTTTTT.

The chain recombines TRBV11-2 with TRBJ2-5; D is unclear. Between the trimmed V and J ends, which lost 3 bases and 2 bases, there was a span of 10 bases. This CDR3 has 14 residues. Germline CDR1 is SGHAT and CDR2 is FQNNGV. CDR3 residues: CASSFTVQQETQYF. In nucleotides, the CDR3 is TGTGCCAGCAGCTTTACCGTACAGCAAGAGACCCAGTACTTC.

The gene calls are TRBV28 and TRBJ1-2, with a possible D match to TRBD1 (5 bases). Trimming removed 6 bases from V and 4 bases from J, with 12 bases in between. Per the germline V gene, CDR1 is MDHEN and CDR2 is SYDVKM. The CDR3 consists of 13 residues. CDR3 sequence (DNA): TGTGCCAGCAGATCAGGGACCGTCTATGGCTACACCTTC. Translating gives CASRSGTVYGYTF.

This clonotype showed up just a few times. This sequence joins TRBV14 and TRBJ2-7; the D gene is possibly TRBD2 (6 bases). V lost 1 base, J lost 3 bases, and 13 bases lay in between. Germline CDR1 and CDR2: SGHDN and FVKESK. The CDR3 extends over 15 amino acids. The CDR3: CASSQVSSVLYEQYF. In nucleotides, the CDR3 is TGTGCCAGCAGCCAAGTGTCTAGCGTGCTCTACGAGCAGTACTTC.

There are many counts of this clonotype. The chain recombines TRBV7-9 with TRBJ2-1, with 7 positions matching TRBD2. V was clipped by 1 base and J by 6 bases; unmatched bases: 9. This CDR3 has 16 residues. Per the germline V gene, CDR1 is SEHNR and CDR2 is FQNEAQ (reference sequence). The DNA for the CDR3 is TGTGCCAGCAGCTTAGTTTCCCCTAGCGGTGGCAATGAGCAGTTCTTC. Protein: CASSLVSPSGGNEQFF.